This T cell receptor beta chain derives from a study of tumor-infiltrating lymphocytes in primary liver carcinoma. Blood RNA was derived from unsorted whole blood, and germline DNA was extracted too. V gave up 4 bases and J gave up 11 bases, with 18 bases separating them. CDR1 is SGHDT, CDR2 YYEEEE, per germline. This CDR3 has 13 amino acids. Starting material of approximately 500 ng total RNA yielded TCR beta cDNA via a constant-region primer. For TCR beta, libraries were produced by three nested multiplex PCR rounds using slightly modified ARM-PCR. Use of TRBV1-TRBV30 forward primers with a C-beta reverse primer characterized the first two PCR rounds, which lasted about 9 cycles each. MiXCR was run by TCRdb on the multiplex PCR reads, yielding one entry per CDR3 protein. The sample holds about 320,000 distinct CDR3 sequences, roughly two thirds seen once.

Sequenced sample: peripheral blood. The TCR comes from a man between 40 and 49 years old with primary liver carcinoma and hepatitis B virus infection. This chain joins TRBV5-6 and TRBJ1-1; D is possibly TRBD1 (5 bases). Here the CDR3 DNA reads TGTGCCAGCAGCGCAGGTATTTACCCAGGGGCTTTCTTT. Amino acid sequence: CASSAGIYPGAFF.